These T cell receptor beta chains were read from a single sample in a study of T cells in Graves' hyperthyroidism and ophthalmopathy. From the multiplex PCR reads, TCRdb called clonotypes with MiXCR, one entry per CDR3 protein. The sample has around 430,000 distinct CDR3 sequences; around 14% are singletons. Sequenced input: blood. The receptors shown here come from a woman aged 25 to 39 with Graves' hyperthyroidism. The CDR3 runs from the conserved cysteine through the conserved F or W. D genes are given only for firm matches. Only part of the rows carry a size: once, few, many, or a class if the clone is expanded.

>TRBJ1-1|TRBV27|NA|NA|11
CASSHGMDAFF
TGTGCCAGCAGTCATGGTATGGATGCTTTCTTT
>TRBJ1-2|TRBV9|NA|many|12
CASSRDTYGYTF
TGTGCCAGCAGCCGGGACACCTATGGCTACACCTTC
>TRBJ2-3|TRBV5-8|TRBD2|NA|16
CASSSGTSGTRDTQYF
TGTGCCAGCAGCTCCGGGACTAGCGGGACCAGAGATACGCAGTATTTT
>TRBJ2-1|TRBV3-1|NA|many|15
CASSRHEDSYNEQFF
TGTGCCAGCAGCCGCCATGAGGACAGTTACAATGAGCAGTTCTTC
>TRBJ2-1|TRBV24-1|NA|NA|15
CATSDSGHALSEQFF
TGTGCCACCAGTGATTCCGGACACGCCTTGAGCGAGCAGTTCTTC
>TRBJ2-7|TRBV7-2|NA|many|16
CASSLGGPSNPYEQYF
TGTGCCAGCAGCTTAGGGGGACCGTCAAATCCCTACGAGCAGTACTTC
>TRBJ1-5|TRBV28|NA|many|14
CASSSRYSNQPQHF
TGTGCCAGCAGTTCCAGATATAGCAATCAGCCCCAGCATTTT
>TRBJ1-1|TRBV28|NA|many|11
CASLRGAEAFF
TGTGCCAGCTTAAGGGGGGCGGAAGCTTTCTTT
>TRBJ2-1|TRBV24-1|TRBD2|NA|19
CATSEPRGTSGSSYNEQFF
TGTGCCACCAGTGAACCCCGAGGAACTAGCGGGAGTTCATACAATGAGCAGTTCTTC
>TRBJ2-3|TRBV30|NA|many|13
CAWSPLTSDTQYF
TGTGCCTGGAGTCCCCTGACCTCGGATACGCAGTATTTT
>TRBJ2-1|TRBV27|TRBD2|many|15
CASSSFAAGRDEQFF
TGTGCCAGCAGTTCTTTTGCAGCGGGAAGGGATGAGCAGTTCTTC
>TRBJ2-7|TRBV7-9|NA|NA|14
CASSTTDGGREQYF
TGTGCCAGCAGCACCACCGACGGGGGCCGTGAGCAGTACTTC
>TRBJ2-1|TRBV28|NA|many|14
CASSLLQPYNEQFF
TGTGCCAGCAGTTTATTACAGCCCTACAATGAGCAGTTCTTC
>TRBJ2-7|TRBV28|NA|many|14
CASRYDRPPYEQYF
TGTGCCAGCAGATATGACAGGCCACCCTACGAGCAGTACTTC
>TRBJ2-1|TRBV7-2|NA|many|12
CASSSTSPEQFF
TGTGCCAGCAGCTCTACTAGCCCTGAGCAGTTCTTC
>TRBJ2-5|TRBV11-2|TRBD1|many|15
CASSSTRTGMETQYF
TGTGCCAGCAGCTCCACCCGGACAGGGATGGAGACCCAGTACTTC
>TRBJ1-2|TRBV5-1|TRBD1|few|14
CASSLGQGRFGYTF
TGCGCCAGCAGCTTGGGACAGGGAAGGTTTGGCTACACCTTC
>TRBJ2-1|TRBV11-2|TRBD2|few|16
CASSLSAGETYNEQFF
TGTGCCAGCAGCTTGAGTGCGGGAGAGACCTACAATGAGCAGTTCTTC
>TRBJ1-4|TRBV3-1|NA|many|14
CASSRGSHSEKLFF
TGTGCCAGCAGTCGAGGGTCCCACTCGGAAAAACTGTTTTTT
>TRBJ2-3|TRBV5-1|NA|NA|15
CASSGVSGVRDTQYF
TGCGCCAGCAGTGGCGTGTCGGGGGTAAGAGATACGCAGTATTTT
>TRBJ2-3|TRBV20-1|TRBD2|NA|16
CSARDWTSGSPDTQYF
TGCAGTGCTAGAGATTGGACTAGCGGGAGCCCAGATACGCAGTATTTT
>TRBJ2-1|TRBV18|TRBD2|many|15
CASSYGLADYNEQFF
TGTGCCAGCTCATATGGACTAGCGGACTACAATGAGCAGTTCTTC
>TRBJ1-5|TRBV28|NA|many|16
CASRAHMGGRLQPQHF
TGTGCCAGCAGGGCCCACATGGGGGGCCGTCTACAGCCCCAGCATTTT
>TRBJ2-1|TRBV11-3|NA|many|14
CASSGGGSVNEQFF
TGTGCCAGCAGCGGTGGCGGCTCCGTCAATGAGCAGTTCTTC
>TRBJ2-4|TRBV11-3|NA|NA|15
CTSSSWSPAKNIQYF
TGTACCAGCAGCTCCTGGTCTCCAGCCAAAAACATTCAGTACTTC
>TRBJ2-7|TRBV12-3/TRBV12-4|TRBD1|many|14
CASTTGVPTYEQYF
TGTGCCAGCACCACAGGGGTACCTACCTACGAGCAGTACTTC
>TRBJ2-1|TRBV28|TRBD2|NA|18
CASSALSGSSGRTYEQFF
TGTGCCAGCAGTGCCCTCTCGGGCAGTAGCGGGAGGACTTATGAGCAGTTCTTC